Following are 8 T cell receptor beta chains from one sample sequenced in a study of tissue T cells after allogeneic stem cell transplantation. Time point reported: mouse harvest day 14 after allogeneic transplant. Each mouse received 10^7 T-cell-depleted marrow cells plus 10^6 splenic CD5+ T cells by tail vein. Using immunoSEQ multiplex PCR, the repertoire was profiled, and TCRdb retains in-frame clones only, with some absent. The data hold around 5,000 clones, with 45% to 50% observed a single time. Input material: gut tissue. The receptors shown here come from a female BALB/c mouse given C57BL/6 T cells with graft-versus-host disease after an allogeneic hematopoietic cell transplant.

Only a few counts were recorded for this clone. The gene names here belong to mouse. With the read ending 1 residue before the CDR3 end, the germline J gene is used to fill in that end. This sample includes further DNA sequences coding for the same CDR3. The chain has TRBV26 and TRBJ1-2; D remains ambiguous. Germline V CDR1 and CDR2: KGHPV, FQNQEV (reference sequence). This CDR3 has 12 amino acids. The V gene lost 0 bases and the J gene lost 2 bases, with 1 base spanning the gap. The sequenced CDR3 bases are TGTGCCAGCAGTCTGTCGAACTCCGACTACACC. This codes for CASSLSNSDYT. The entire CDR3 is CASSLSNSDYTF. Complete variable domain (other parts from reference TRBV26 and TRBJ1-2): NSKVIQTPRYLVKGQGQKAKMRCIPEKGHPVVFWYQQNKNNEFKFLINFQNQEVLQQIDMTEKRFSAECPSNSPCSLEIQSSEAGDSALYLCASSLSNSDYTFGSGTRLLVI.

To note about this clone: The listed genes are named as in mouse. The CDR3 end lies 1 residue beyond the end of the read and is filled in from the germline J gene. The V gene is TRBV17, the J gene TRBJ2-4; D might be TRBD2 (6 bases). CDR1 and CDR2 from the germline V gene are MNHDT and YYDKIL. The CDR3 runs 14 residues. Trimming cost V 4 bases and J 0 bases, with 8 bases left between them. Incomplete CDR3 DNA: TGTGCTAGCAGTATTGGGGGTAGTCAAAACACCTTGTAC. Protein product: CASSIGGSQNTLY. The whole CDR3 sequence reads CASSIGGSQNTLYF.

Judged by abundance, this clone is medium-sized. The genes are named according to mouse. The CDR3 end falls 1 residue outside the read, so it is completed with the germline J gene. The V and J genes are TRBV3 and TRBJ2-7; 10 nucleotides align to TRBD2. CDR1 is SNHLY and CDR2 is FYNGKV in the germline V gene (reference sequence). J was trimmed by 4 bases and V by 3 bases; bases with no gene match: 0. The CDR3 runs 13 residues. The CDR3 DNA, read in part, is TGTGCCAGCAGCTTGGACTGGGGGTATGAACAGTAC. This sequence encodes CASSLDWGYEQY. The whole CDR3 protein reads CASSLDWGYEQYF.

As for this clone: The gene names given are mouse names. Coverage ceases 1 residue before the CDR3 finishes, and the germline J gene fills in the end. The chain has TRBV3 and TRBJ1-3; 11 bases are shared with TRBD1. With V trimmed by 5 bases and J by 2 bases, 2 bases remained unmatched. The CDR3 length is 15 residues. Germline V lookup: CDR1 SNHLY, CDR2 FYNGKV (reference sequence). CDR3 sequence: CASSRTGGAGNTLYF. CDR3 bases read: TGTGCCAGCAGCCGGACAGGGGGCGCTGGAAATACGCTCTAT.

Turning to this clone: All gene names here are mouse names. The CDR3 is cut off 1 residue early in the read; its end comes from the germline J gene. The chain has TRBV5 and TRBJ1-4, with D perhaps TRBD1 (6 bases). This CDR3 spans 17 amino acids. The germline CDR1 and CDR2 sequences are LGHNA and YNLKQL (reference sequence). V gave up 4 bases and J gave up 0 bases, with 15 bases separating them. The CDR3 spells CASSPYPGTISNERLFF. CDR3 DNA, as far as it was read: TGTGCCAGCAGCCCATACCCCGGGACAATTTCCAACGAAAGATTATTT.

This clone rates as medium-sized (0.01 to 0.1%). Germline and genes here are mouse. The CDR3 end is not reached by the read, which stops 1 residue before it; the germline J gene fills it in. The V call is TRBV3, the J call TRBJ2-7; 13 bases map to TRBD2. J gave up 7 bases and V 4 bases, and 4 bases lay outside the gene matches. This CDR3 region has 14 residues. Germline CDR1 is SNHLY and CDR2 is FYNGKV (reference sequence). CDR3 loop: CASSSDWGGGEQYF. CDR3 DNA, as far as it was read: TGTGCCAGCAGCTCGGACTGGGGGGGCGGCGAACAGTAC.

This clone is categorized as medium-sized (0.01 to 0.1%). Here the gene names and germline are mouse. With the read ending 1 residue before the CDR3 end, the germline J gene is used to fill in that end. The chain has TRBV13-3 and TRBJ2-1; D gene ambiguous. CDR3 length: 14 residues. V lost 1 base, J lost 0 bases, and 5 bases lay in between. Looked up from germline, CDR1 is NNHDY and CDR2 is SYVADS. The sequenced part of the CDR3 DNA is TGTGCCAGCAGTGATCGATATAACTATGCTGAGCAGTTC. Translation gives CASSDRYNYAEQF. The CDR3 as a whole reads CASSDRYNYAEQFF.

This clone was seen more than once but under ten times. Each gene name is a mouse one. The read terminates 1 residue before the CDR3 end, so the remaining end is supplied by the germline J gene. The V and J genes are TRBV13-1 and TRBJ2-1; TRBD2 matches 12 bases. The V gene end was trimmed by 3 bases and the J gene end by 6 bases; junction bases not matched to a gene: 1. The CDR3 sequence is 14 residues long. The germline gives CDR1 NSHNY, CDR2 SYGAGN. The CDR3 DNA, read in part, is TGTGCCAGCAGTGGACTGGGGGGGCTTGCTGAGCAGTTC. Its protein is CASSGLGGLAEQF. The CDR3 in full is CASSGLGGLAEQFF.